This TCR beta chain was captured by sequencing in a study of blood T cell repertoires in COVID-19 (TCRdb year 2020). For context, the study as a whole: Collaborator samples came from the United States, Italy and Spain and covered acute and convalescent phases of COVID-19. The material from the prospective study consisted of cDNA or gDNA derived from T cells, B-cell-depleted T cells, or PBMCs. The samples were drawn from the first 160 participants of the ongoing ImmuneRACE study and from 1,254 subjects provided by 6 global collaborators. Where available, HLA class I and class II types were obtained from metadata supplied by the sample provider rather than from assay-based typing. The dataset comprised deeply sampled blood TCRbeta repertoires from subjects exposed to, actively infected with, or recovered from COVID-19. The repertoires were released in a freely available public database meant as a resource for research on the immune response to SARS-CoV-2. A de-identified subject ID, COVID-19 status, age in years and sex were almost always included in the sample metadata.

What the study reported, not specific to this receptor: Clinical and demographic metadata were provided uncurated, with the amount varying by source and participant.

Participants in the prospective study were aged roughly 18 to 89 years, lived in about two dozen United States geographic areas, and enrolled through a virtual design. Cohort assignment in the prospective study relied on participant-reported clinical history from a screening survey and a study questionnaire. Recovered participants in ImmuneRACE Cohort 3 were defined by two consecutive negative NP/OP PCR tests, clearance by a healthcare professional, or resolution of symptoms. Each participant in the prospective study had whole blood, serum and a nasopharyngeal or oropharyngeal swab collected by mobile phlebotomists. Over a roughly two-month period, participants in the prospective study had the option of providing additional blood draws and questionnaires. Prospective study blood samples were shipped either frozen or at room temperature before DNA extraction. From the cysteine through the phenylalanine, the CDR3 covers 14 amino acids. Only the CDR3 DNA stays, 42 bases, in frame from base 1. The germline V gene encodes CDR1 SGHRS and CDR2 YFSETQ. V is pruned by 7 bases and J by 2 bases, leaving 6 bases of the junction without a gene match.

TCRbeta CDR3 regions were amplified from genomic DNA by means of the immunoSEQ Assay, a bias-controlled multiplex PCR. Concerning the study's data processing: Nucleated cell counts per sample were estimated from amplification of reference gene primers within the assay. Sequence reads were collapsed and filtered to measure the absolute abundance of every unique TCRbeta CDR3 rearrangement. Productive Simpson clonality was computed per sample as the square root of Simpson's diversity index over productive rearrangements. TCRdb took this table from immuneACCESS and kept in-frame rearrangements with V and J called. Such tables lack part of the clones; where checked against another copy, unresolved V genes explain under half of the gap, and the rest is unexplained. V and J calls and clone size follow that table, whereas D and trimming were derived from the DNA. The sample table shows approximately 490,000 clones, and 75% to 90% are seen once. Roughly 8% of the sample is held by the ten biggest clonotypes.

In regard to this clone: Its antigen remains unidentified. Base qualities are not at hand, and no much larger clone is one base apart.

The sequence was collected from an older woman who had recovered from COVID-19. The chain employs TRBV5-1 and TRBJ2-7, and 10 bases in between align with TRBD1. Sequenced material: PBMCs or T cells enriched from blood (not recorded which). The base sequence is TGCGCCAGCTCCTGGACAGGGGGGGCCTACGAGCAGTACTTC. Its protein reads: CASSWTGGAYEQYF. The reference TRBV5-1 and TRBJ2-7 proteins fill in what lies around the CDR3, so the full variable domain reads KAGVTQTPRYLIKTRGQQVTLSCSPISGHRSVSWYQQTPGQGLQFLFEYFSETQRNKGNFPGRFSGRQFSNSRSEMNVSTLELGDSALYLCASSWTGGAYEQYFGPGTRLTVT.